A single sample is the source of the 26 T cell receptor beta chains below, sequenced in a study of blood T cell repertoires in COVID-19. TCRdb's table, derived via immunoSEQ multiplex PCR, lists solely in-frame clones and lacks some. Of 210,000 or so clones in the sample, about four fifths were seen once. Sample: peripheral blood. The receptors derive from a woman between 45 and 60 years old with active or convalescent COVID-19.

This chain connects TRBV18 to TRBJ2-2; 7 nucleotides agree with TRBD1. Trimming removed 2 bases from V and 6 bases from J; junction bases left unmatched: 3. The CDR3 totals 14 residues. The V gene's germline CDR1 is KGHSH and CDR2 LQKENI. The CDR3 DNA reads TGTGCCAGCTCACCAGATCAGGGGGCCGGGGAGCTGTTTTTT. Its translation: CASSPDQGAGELFF.

This sequence joins TRBV11-2 and TRBJ2-3; 7 nucleotides line up with TRBD2. This CDR3 has 15 amino acids. J was trimmed by 6 bases and V by 5 bases; bases with no gene match: 11. Germline values: CDR1 SGHAT, CDR2 FQNNGV. As DNA, the CDR3 is TGTGCCAGCAGCGGGGCACTAGCCGGGAGGGATACGCAGTATTTT. Protein product: CASSGALAGRDTQYF.

This chain joins TRBV5-6 and TRBJ2-7, with no clear D. The germline V gene has CDR1 SGHDT and CDR2 YYEEEE. This CDR3 has 14 amino acids. Deletions cut 0 bases from V and 2 bases from J, with 9 bases between. CDR3 nucleotide sequence: TGTGCCAGCAGCTTGGGTGCCAGAACCTACGAGCAGTACTTC. This codes for CASSLGARTYEQYF.

The chain has TRBV29-1 and TRBJ2-1; 9 nucleotides agree with TRBD1. The length of the CDR3 is 14 residues. Germline V gives CDR1 SQVTM, CDR2 ANQGSEA. Trimming took 5 bases from V and 1 from J; bases not matched to a gene: 3. The CDR3 DNA is TGCAGCGTTCCCGGGACAGGGTCCTACAATGAGCAGTTCTTC. Protein sequence: CSVPGTGSYNEQFF.

The chain links TRBV19 to TRBJ1-4; 10 positions agree with TRBD1. The V gene end was trimmed by 5 bases and the J gene end by 8 bases; junction bases not matched to a gene: 8. Germline loops: CDR1 LNHDA, CDR2 SQIVND (reference sequence). The CDR3 loop spans 15 amino acids. The DNA of the CDR3 is TGTGCCAGTAGTCCAGGGACAGGGGAGGCCGAAAAACTGTTTTTT. This encodes CASSPGTGEAEKLFF.

The genes are TRBV14 and TRBJ2-1, with 9 bases that match TRBD2. The germline V gene has CDR1 SGHDN and CDR2 FVKESK. The V segment lost 6 bases and the J segment 6 bases; nucleotides outside the gene matches: 9. The CDR3 has 15 amino acids. The CDR3 region is CASSRGTSYANEQFF. CDR3 DNA sequence: TGTGCCAGCAGTCGCGGGACTAGCTACGCCAATGAGCAGTTCTTC.

The genes are TRBV7-6 and TRBJ1-1, with D tentatively TRBD1 (6 bases). Deletions cut 2 bases from V and 1 base from J, with 14 bases between. CDR3 length equals 16 residues. Per germline, CDR1 SGHVS and CDR2 FNYEAQ. The CDR3 coding sequence is TGTGCCAGCAGCTTACAGCCAGGGGAGTCGAACACTGAAGCTTTCTTT. It yields the protein CASSLQPGESNTEAFF.

The CDR3, as DNA: TGTGCCAGCAGCTCCCCAGGGAACACTGAAGCTTTCTTT. This sequence encodes CASSSPGNTEAFF. The chain employs TRBV6-5 and TRBJ1-1; D uncertain. The CDR3 length is 13 residues. The V end was cut by 6 bases, the J end by 1 base, with 9 bases between. Looked up from germline, CDR1 is MNHEY and CDR2 is SVGAGI.

This chain uses TRBV4-2 with TRBJ1-4; the D gene is possibly TRBD1 (5 bases). Germline V CDR1 and CDR2: LGHNA, YNFKEQ. The CDR3 length is 14 residues. V was cut by 0 bases and J by 8 bases, with 10 bases left in between. The CDR3 region is CASSQDRRGEKLFF. CDR3 nucleotide sequence: TGTGCCAGCAGCCAAGATAGAAGGGGAGAAAAACTGTTTTTT.

The chain carries TRBV28 and TRBJ2-7; D might be TRBD2 (5 bases). The germline V and J ends were trimmed by 5 bases and 0 bases, with 8 bases remaining between them. CDR3 length: 13 residues. Germline CDR1 MDHEN, CDR2 SYDVKM. Written as DNA, the CDR3 is TGTGCCAGCAGTGAAGGGAGCTCCTACGAGCAGTACTTC. Translating it yields CASSEGSSYEQYF.

This chain joins TRBV30 and TRBJ1-5, with 9 bases aligning to TRBD1. This CDR3 has 14 residues. Germline loops: CDR1 GTSNPN, CDR2 SVGIG (reference sequence). V was pared by 4 bases and J by 4 bases, with 5 bases of the junction left unmatched. The CDR3: CAWNGTGLNQPQHF. The CDR3 DNA is TGTGCCTGGAATGGGACAGGGCTGAATCAGCCCCAGCATTTT.

This clone showed up just once. The V gene is TRBV28, the J gene TRBJ1-5, with D perhaps matching TRBD1 (6 bases). V was pared by 4 bases and J by 8 bases, with 15 bases between. CDR1 and CDR2 from the germline V gene are MDHEN and SYDVKM. The CDR3 extends over 14 amino acids. This CDR3 is CASSSGTPGKPQHF. The CDR3 coding sequence is TGTGCCAGCAGTTCCGGGACACCCGGGAAGCCCCAGCATTTT.

The genes are TRBV11-2 and TRBJ1-1, with 9 bases fitting TRBD1. V trimming: 5 bases; J trimming: 10 bases; junction bases outside the gene matches: 8. CDR1 and CDR2 from the germline V gene are SGHAT and FQNNGV. This CDR3 has 13 amino acids. The CDR3 reads CASSRGQGVRAFF. The CDR3 DNA sequence: TGTGCCAGCAGCCGGGGACAGGGAGTACGAGCTTTCTTT.

CDR3 in amino acids: CASTSDPTGGKLFF. The DNA for the CDR3 is TGTGCCAGCACCTCAGACCCTACCGGGGGAAAACTGTTTTTT. The chain recombines TRBV6-1 with TRBJ1-4; possible D gene TRBD1, 5 bases. V dropped 7 bases and J dropped 10 bases, with 19 bases sitting between them. This CDR3 contains 14 residues. CDR1 is MNHNS and CDR2 is SASEGT in the germline V gene.

The chain has TRBV30 and TRBJ2-7; tentatively, D is TRBD2 (6 bases). Trimming took off 0 bases at V and 0 bases at J, with 9 bases between the two ends. Germline V gene lookup returns CDR1 GTSNPN and CDR2 SVGIG (reference sequence). There are 14 residues in the CDR3. DNA for the CDR3: TGTGCCTGGAGTGTAGGCGGGGTCTCCTACGAGCAGTACTTC. This sequence encodes CAWSVGGVSYEQYF.

This clone has only one observation. The J gene is TRBJ2-2, the V gene TRBV6-6; D is uncertain. Trimming took 8 bases from V and 4 from J, leaving 8 bases between them. The CDR3 covers 12 residues. The germline V gene encodes CDR1 MNHNY and CDR2 SVGAGI (reference sequence). In DNA form, the CDR3 reads TGTGCCAGCCATTTCGGCACCGGGGAGCTGTTTTTT. It yields the protein CASHFGTGELFF.

The rearrangement uses TRBV4-2 and TRBJ2-2; the D gene is possibly TRBD2 (5 bases). CDR1 is LGHNA, CDR2 YNFKEQ, per germline. This CDR3 region has 16 residues. The germline V and J ends were trimmed by 3 bases and 2 bases, with 13 bases remaining between them. The CDR3 loop is CASSQGSLYNTGELFF. CDR3 in DNA: TGTGCCAGCAGCCAGGGGAGTCTTTACAACACCGGGGAGCTGTTTTTT.

V usage is TRBV12-1 and J usage is TRBJ1-1. TRBV12-1 is noted as a pseudogene. CDR3 length: 14 residues. CDR3 in DNA: TGTGCCAGCAGCGCCGTACAGGGAGGGCCTAGGGCTTTCTTT. Its translation: CASSAVQGGPRAFF.

The chain joins TRBV5-1 to TRBJ2-7, with TRBD1 matching 11 bases. With 3 bases clipped from V and 1 base from J, the junction kept 3 bases outside the gene matches. The length of the CDR3 is 15 residues. Germline CDR1 SGHRS, CDR2 YFSETQ. The CDR3 here is CASSWGQGESYEQYF. In nucleotides, the CDR3 is TGCGCCAGCAGCTGGGGACAGGGGGAATCCTACGAGCAGTACTTC.

The table lists this clone with a few counts. This chain connects TRBV15 to TRBJ1-1; no clear D gene. This CDR3 is 14 amino acids long. Trimming took off 4 bases at V and 0 bases at J, with 9 bases between the two ends. Germline V lookup: CDR1 LNHNV, CDR2 YYDKDF (reference sequence). CDR3 nucleotide sequence: TGTGCCACCAGCACCGCCGGAGTGAACACTGAAGCTTTCTTT. This codes for CATSTAGVNTEAFF.

The chain has TRBV3-1 (or the pseudogene TRBV3-2) and TRBJ1-1, with 8 nucleotides matching TRBD1. In germline, CDR1 is LGHDT, CDR2 YNNKEL (reference sequence). The J segment lost 4 bases and the V segment lost 4 bases, leaving 11 bases of the junction unmatched. The CDR3 has 16 residues. CDR3 residues: CASSPGGWSVGTEAFF. The CDR3 DNA reads as TGTGCCAGCAGCCCAGGGGGCTGGTCCGTAGGCACTGAAGCTTTCTTT.

By share of the sample, this clone is medium-sized. This chain joins TRBV7-9 and TRBJ1-5; D unclear. Trimming left V 5 bases short and J 3 bases short, with 8 bases between. CDR3 length: 13 residues. Germline CDR1 is SEHNR and CDR2 is FQNEAQ (reference sequence). The CDR3 region has the DNA TGTGCCAGCAGCCGCGACACCAATCAGCCCCAGCATTTT. It is translated as CASSRDTNQPQHF.

This chain connects TRBV29-1 to TRBJ2-3, with D possibly being TRBD2 (5 bases). The CDR3 length is 12 residues. Germline CDR1 reads SQVTM; CDR2 reads ANQGSEA. Trimming took off 3 bases at V and 5 bases at J, with 9 bases between the two ends. Here the CDR3 reads CSVDGIGDTQYF. CDR3 nucleotide sequence: TGCAGCGTTGACGGGATTGGAGATACGCAGTATTTT.

This clone came up once. The rearrangement joins TRBV2 to TRBJ1-3; D is uncertain. This CDR3 is built from 13 residues. Per the germline V gene, CDR1 is SNHLY and CDR2 is FYNNEI. The ends were cut back, 8 bases at V and 4 bases at J, with 12 bases in the middle. CDR3 residues: CASLEGGGNTIYF. Written as DNA, the CDR3 is TGTGCCAGCCTGGAGGGAGGCGGAAACACCATATATTTT.

The table lists this clone with a count of one. The genes are TRBV6-1 and TRBJ1-1; D is perhaps TRBD1 (5 bases). Germline V CDR1 and CDR2: MNHNS, SASEGT. The ends were cut back, 1 base at V and 4 bases at J, with 16 bases in the middle. This CDR3 region has 16 residues. The CDR3 loop is CASSEVSGRGGTEAFF. The CDR3 DNA follows: TGTGCCAGCAGTGAAGTAAGTGGGCGCGGGGGCACTGAAGCTTTCTTT.

The gene calls are TRBV21-1 and TRBJ2-7; the table's D call, TRBD2, was not checked against the DNA. TRBV21-1 corresponds to a pseudogene. The CDR3 totals 17 residues. The CDR3 sequence is CASSKVPTSGRGDEQYF. CDR3 bases: TGTGCCAGCAGCAAAGTGCCGACTAGCGGGAGGGGCGACGAGCAGTACTTC.